The 10 T cell receptor beta chains below all came from one sample that was sequenced in a study of blood T cell repertoires in COVID-19. Method: immunoSEQ multiplex PCR; TCRdb's copy keeps in-frame clones and lacks some. The data contain more than 150,000 clones, approximately 80% of them singletons. Sequenced: PBMCs or T cells enriched from blood (not recorded which). These receptors all come from a woman aged 50 to 60 who had recovered from COVID-19.

The rearrangement links TRBV9 to TRBJ1-2; D is uncertain. Per the germline V gene, CDR1 is SGDLS and CDR2 is YYNGEE. The CDR3 has 12 amino acids. V was shortened by 4 bases and J by 14 bases, with 18 bases between the two germline ends. CDR3 nucleotides: TGTGCCAGCAGCTCAGCCCCCCGACAAGCAACCTTC. Translation gives CASSSAPRQATF.

This clone appeared a single time. The rearrangement links TRBV28 to TRBJ2-3; D is possibly TRBD2 (5 bases). V lost 4 bases and J lost 14, with 19 bases in between. The CDR3 length is 13 residues. Germline V CDR1 and CDR2: MDHEN, SYDVKM. The DNA of the CDR3 is TGTGCCAGCAGTTACGGTAGGGAGATTAAACCGTATTTT. Amino acids: CASSYGREIKPYF.

CDR3 protein: CASSLAAESGTQYF. Here the CDR3 DNA reads TGTGCCAGCAGCTTAGCGGCTGAAAGCGGTACGCAGTATTTT. The chain has TRBV7-9 and TRBJ2-3; D might be TRBD2 (5 bases). The germline V gene encodes CDR1 SEHNR and CDR2 FQNEAQ (reference sequence). The V end was cut by 0 bases, the J end by 8 bases, with 12 bases between. CDR3 length: 14 amino acids.

Only a few counts were recorded for this clone. This rearrangement joins TRBV12-3 or TRBV12-4 to TRBJ1-2, with TRBD1 identical over 7 bases. CDR3 length equals 13 residues. The V segment lost 7 bases and the J segment 7 bases; nucleotides outside the gene matches: 9. The CDR3: CASTFDRESGYTF. CDR3 nucleotide sequence: TGTGCCAGCACCTTCGACAGGGAGAGTGGCTACACCTTC.

This chain links TRBV5-1 with TRBJ2-1; a weak D match, TRBD2 (5 bases). This CDR3 contains 17 residues. The V gene lost 0 bases and the J gene lost 2 bases, with 15 bases spanning the gap. Germline V gene lookup returns CDR1 SGHRS and CDR2 YFSETQ. DNA for the CDR3: TGCGCCAGCAGCTTGGAGGGAGTTGGAAAGACCTACAATGAGCAGTTCTTC. Translated: CASSLEGVGKTYNEQFF. The variable domain in full, with the rest retrieved from reference TRBV5-1 and TRBJ2-1, is KAGVTQTPRYLIKTRGQQVTLSCSPISGHRSVSWYQQTPGQGLQFLFEYFSETQRNKGNFPGRFSGRQFSNSRSEMNVSTLELGDSALYLCASSLEGVGKTYNEQFFGPGTRLTVL.

The chain links TRBV9 to TRBJ2-1, with TRBD2 matching 9 bases. CDR1 is SGDLS and CDR2 is YYNGEE in the germline V gene. This CDR3 is built from 17 residues. The V gene end was trimmed by 0 bases and the J gene end by 5 bases; junction bases not matched to a gene: 9. The CDR3: CASSVGGPSGNNNEQFF. Here the CDR3 DNA reads TGTGCCAGCAGCGTAGGGGGCCCTAGCGGGAATAACAATGAGCAGTTCTTC.

This rearrangement joins TRBV5-1 to TRBJ2-7; 12 nucleotides agree with TRBD2. Per the germline V gene, CDR1 is SGHRS and CDR2 is YFSETQ. The V gene end was trimmed by 4 bases and the J gene end by 7 bases; junction bases not matched to a gene: 9. The CDR3 runs 15 residues. The CDR3 nucleotides read TGCGCCAGCAGCCCCTCGCTTGGACTAGCGGGGGAGCAGTACTTC. This codes for CASSPSLGLAGEQYF.

This CDR3 reads CASSLGTSGGAKETQYF. In nucleotides, the CDR3 is TGCGCCAGCAGCTTGGGGACTAGCGGGGGCGCGAAAGAGACCCAGTACTTC. This sequence joins TRBV5-1 and TRBJ2-5; TRBD2 matches at 13 bases. The CDR3 is made up of 17 amino acids. The trim removed 0 bases at V and 3 bases at J, leaving 5 bases unmatched. The germline V gene encodes CDR1 SGHRS and CDR2 YFSETQ. Supplemented by reference TRBV5-1 and TRBJ2-5, the full variable domain reads KAGVTQTPRYLIKTRGQQVTLSCSPISGHRSVSWYQQTPGQGLQFLFEYFSETQRNKGNFPGRFSGRQFSNSRSEMNVSTLELGDSALYLCASSLGTSGGAKETQYFGPGTRLLVL.

The rearrangement uses TRBV10-3 and TRBJ2-7; D gene ambiguous. This CDR3 region has 11 residues. With 0 bases removed from V and 9 bases from J, the gap between germline ends came to 6 bases. Germline loops: CDR1 ENHRY, CDR2 SYGVKD. The CDR3 reads CAISESFPQYF. CDR3 DNA sequence: TGTGCCATCAGTGAGTCCTTTCCGCAGTACTTC.

The chain uses TRBV7-3 and TRBJ2-3; tentatively, D is TRBD2 (6 bases). This CDR3 has 14 residues. Trimming took 0 bases from V and 9 from J, leaving 13 bases between them. CDR1 is SGHTA, CDR2 FQGTGA, per germline. The CDR3 loop reads CASSLTYGGSTQYF. The CDR3 DNA reads TGTGCCAGCAGCTTAACGTACGGGGGAAGCACGCAGTATTTT.